These T cell receptor beta chains were read from a single sample in a study of chemoradiotherapy in HPV16-positive cancers. The data were produced by immunoSEQ multiplex PCR, yet TCRdb's version contains in-frame clones alone and is incomplete. The sample has approximately 13,000 clones; around nine tenths are singletons. The sample consisted of tumor tissue, taken from a patient who underwent chemoradiotherapy. The receptors derive from a human donor with HPV-associated anogenital cancer. Both conserved end residues are part of each CDR3. The D gene is left open where the match is weak. Clone size is shown for a subset of rows, as once, few, many or a class of expanded clone.

j_gene | v_gene | d_gene | abundance | CDR3nt | CDR3aa
TRBJ2-7 | TRBV6-5 | - | - | TGTGCCAGCAGTTACTCGATAGGCTACGAGCAGTACTTC | CASSYSIGYEQYF
TRBJ2-7 | TRBV4-2 | - | - | TGTGCCAGCAGCGGGGGGAGTTTTTACGAGCAGTACTTC | CASSGGSFYEQYF
TRBJ2-5 | TRBV29-1 | - | - | TGCAGCGTTGGTCAAGAGACCCAGTACTTC | CSVGQETQYF
TRBJ2-7 | TRBV25-1 | - | - | TGTGCCAGCAGATCAGGGGGGTACGAGCAGTACTTC | CASRSGGYEQYF
TRBJ2-5 | TRBV6-1 | - | - | TGTGCCAGCACTCTTGCCCAGGGTACTCAAGAGACCCAGTACTTC | CASTLAQGTQETQYF
TRBJ2-7 | TRBV18 | - | - | TGTGCCAGCTCACCCCTAGGTCACGAGCAGTACTTC | CASSPLGHEQYF
TRBJ1-2 | TRBV25-1 | - | - | TGTGCCAGCAGTGAGGGTTCGGGTTTGGGTGGCTACACCTTC | CASSEGSGLGGYTF
TRBJ1-4 | TRBV2 | - | - | TGTGCCAGCACAAGTCCAAGGCAGAGAGATGAAAAACTGTTTTTT | CASTSPRQRDEKLFF
TRBJ1-2 | TRBV4-1 | - | - | TGCGCCAGCAGCCAAGAGTATGGGCACTATGGCTACACCTTC | CASSQEYGHYGYTF
TRBJ2-2 | TRBV2 | TRBD1 | once | TGTGCCAGCAGTCCTTTATCCCCGGGACAGGATCCCGGGGAGCTGTTTTTT | CASSPLSPGQDPGELFF
TRBJ2-1 | TRBV11-3 | - | - | TGTGCCAGCAGCTCCGGGAATAGCGGTTCCAATGAGCAGTTCTTC | CASSSGNSGSNEQFF
TRBJ2-7 | TRBV29-1 | TRBD2 | - | TGCAGCGGTCAAATTACTAGCGGGAGCGGCGACGAGCAGTACTTC | CSGQITSGSGDEQYF
TRBJ2-2 | TRBV5-1 | - | - | TGCGCCAGCAGCTCCCTAGGGCCCGTAGCAGCGAACACCGGGGAGCTGTTTTTT | CASSSLGPVAANTGELFF
TRBJ1-2 | TRBV6-5 | - | - | TGTGCCAGCAGTTACGTGGCAGACAATGGCTACACCTTC | CASSYVADNGYTF
TRBJ2-3 | TRBV7-9 | - | - | TGTGCCAGCAGCGGCTCGGGCCGCACAGATACGCAGTATTTT | CASSGSGRTDTQYF
TRBJ2-7 | TRBV2 | - | - | TGTGCCAGCAGTGAGGGGCGAAGTTCCTACGAGCAGTACTTC | CASSEGRSSYEQYF
TRBJ2-1 | TRBV19 | - | - | TGTGCCAGTAGTGGAGGGTCCTATGAGCAGTTCTTC | CASSGGSYEQFF
TRBJ2-7 | TRBV29-1 | TRBD1 | - | TGCAGCGTTCGACAGGGGGCTTACTACGAGCAGTACTTC | CSVRQGAYYEQYF
TRBJ1-1 | TRBV5-1 | - | - | TGCGCCAGCAGCGGAACGAATCAGGGAATTGAAGCTTTCTTT | CASSGTNQGIEAFF
TRBJ1-1 | TRBV30 | TRBD1 | once | TGTGCCTGGAGAGACGCAGGGGGTTACGGCACTGAAGCTTTCTTT | CAWRDAGGYGTEAFF
TRBJ1-5 | TRBV7-2 | - | - | TGTGCCAGCAGCACGACAGGTGGCAATCAGCCCCAGCATTTT | CASSTTGGNQPQHF
TRBJ2-5 | TRBV12-5 | - | once | TGTGCTAGTGGTTTGTTTCATGGGGGTGAGACCCAGTACTTC | CASGLFHGGETQYF
TRBJ2-1 | TRBV29-1 | - | - | TGCAGCGTTCCCCAAGCTACCCTGCGCTCCTACAATGAGCAGTTCTTC | CSVPQATLRSYNEQFF
TRBJ1-1 | TRBV11-3 | - | - | TGTGCCAGCAGCTTAGATCCTTTTGTTAGGGGCGCGTGGGTACTGACTGAAGCTTTCTTT | CASSLDPFVRGAWVLTEAFF
TRBJ1-4 | TRBV6-1 | - | - | TGTGCCAGCAGCGCCCCAGGGTTAAGGGAAAAACTGTTTTTT | CASSAPGLREKLFF
TRBJ1-1 | TRBV4-2 | TRBD1 | - | TGTGCCAGCAGCCAAGATCCGGGACAGGGGGAGGAAGCTTTCTTT | CASSQDPGQGEEAFF
TRBJ1-5 | TRBV28 | - | - | TGTGCCAGCAGTTTCCGTACGAGGGGTATACAGCCCCAGCATTTT | CASSFRTRGIQPQHF
TRBJ2-3 | TRBV11-3 | TRBD2 | - | TGTGCCAGCAGCCCGGGGACTAGCGGGAGAGGCGATACGCAGTATTTT | CASSPGTSGRGDTQYF
TRBJ1-3 | TRBV6-5 | - | - | - | CASSSSTGNTIYF
TRBJ2-5 | TRBV18 | TRBD2 | - | TGTGCCAGCTCACCCTCTAGCGGGAGTCGGCAAGAGACCCAGTACTTC | CASSPSSGSRQETQYF